This T cell receptor (beta chain) was found in a study of early T cells in non-severe SARS-CoV-2 infection. Unique molecular identifiers tagged individual cDNA molecules. TCRdb passed the 5' RACE reads through MiXCR, listing each CDR3 protein once. Altogether 25,000 to 30,000 distinct CDR3 sequences are present, about 5.7% being singletons, with the ten largest covering 5% to 7%. Study-wide points: Matching against VDJdb likely underestimated virus-specific expansions, favoring anti-spike CD8.

Losses at the gene ends were 5 bases for V and 5 bases for J; bases not matched to a gene: 9. The length of the CDR3 is 15 residues. Germline assignment: CDR1 DFQATT and CDR2 SNEGSKA (reference sequence). This clonotype was detected many times. What it binds is unknown. The TCR was taken from an adult who was a healthcare worker with PCR-confirmed SARS-CoV-2 infection or an uninfected control (not recorded which). The gene calls are TRBV20-1 and TRBJ2-5, with TRBD2 matching 12 bases. Specimen: whole blood. In nucleotides, the CDR3 is TGCAGTGCTCTAGCGGGGGGGTCTTTCTCGGAGACCCAGTACTTC. It encodes CSALAGGSFSETQYF.